Listed below are T cell receptor beta chains from one sample, sequenced in a study of PD-L1 blockade in urothelial cancer. Assay used: immunoSEQ multiplex PCR; TCRdb lists only in-frame clones, some missing. The data contain tens of thousands of clones, more than 85% of them seen just once; the ten biggest clones take up about 2%. The specimen was PBMCs, collected around atezolizumab (anti-PD-L1) treatment. The receptor source for this set is a man between 60 and 70 years old with urothelial cancer. Both conserved end residues are part of each CDR3. A D gene is named only where the DNA matches it firmly. Clone size appears in some rows only: once, few, many, or a class for an expanded clone.

TGTGCCAGTACACTCTTCGGCGACAGGGTGGGCCAGCCCCAGCATTTT,CASTLFGDRVGQPQHF,TRBD1,TRBV19,.,TRBJ1-5
TGTGCCAGCAGAGCGGACTCCTCCTACGAGCAGTACTTC,CASRADSSYEQYF,.,TRBV27,.,TRBJ2-7
TGTGCCAGCAGCCAGGACCGGGGGGGTTCATTCAATGAGCAGTTCTTC,CASSQDRGGSFNEQFF,TRBD2,TRBV4-2,.,TRBJ2-1
TGCGCCAGCAGCTCGACCCGTAGCGGGGGGGCCAATGAGCAGTTCTTC,CASSSTRSGGANEQFF,TRBD2,TRBV5-1,.,TRBJ2-1
TGTGCCAGTAGTTCATACCTTGGCGGGGGTATTTCCGCGAACACCGGGGAGCTGTTTTTT,CASSSYLGGGISANTGELFF,TRBD2,TRBV19,.,TRBJ2-2
TGTGCCAGCAGCCACAGTCGCGGGAGGGCTTACAATGAGCAGTTCTTC,CASSHSRGRAYNEQFF,TRBD2,TRBV5-4,.,TRBJ2-1
TGTGCCAGCGGGGGGACAGGGACTAATGAGCAGTTCTTC,CASGGTGTNEQFF,TRBD1,TRBV7-3,.,TRBJ2-1
TGTGCCAGCAGTGTACAGGGGGCTGGAGGCACAGATACGCAGTATTTT,CASSVQGAGGTDTQYF,TRBD1,TRBV2,once,TRBJ2-3
TGTGCCAGCAGCCCCATAAAGGCGTCTAGCGGGAAGGCAGATACGCAGTATTTT,CASSPIKASSGKADTQYF,TRBD2,TRBV7-3,.,TRBJ2-3
TGTGCCATCAGGCTCGACAGGGCCGGAAACACCATATATTTT,CAIRLDRAGNTIYF,TRBD1,TRBV10-3,.,TRBJ1-3
TGTGCCACAAAAGGGACTAGCGGCCGCTCCTACGAGCAGTACTTC,CATKGTSGRSYEQYF,TRBD2,TRBV19,.,TRBJ2-7
TGTGCCAGCTCTTGGGGGCTCTACGAGCAGTACTTC,CASSWGLYEQYF,.,TRBV7-9,.,TRBJ2-7
TGTGCCAGCAGCTCTAGCGGGATCCCGGAGACCCAGTACTTC,CASSSSGIPETQYF,TRBD2,TRBV9,.,TRBJ2-5
TGCGCCAGACGGGTCCCAGGGGACACTGAAGCTTTCTTT,CARRVPGDTEAFF,.,TRBV10-2,.,TRBJ1-1
TGCGCCAGCAGCTTGGGGGACAGCAGAGAGCAGTACTTC,CASSLGDSREQYF,TRBD1,TRBV5-1,.,TRBJ2-7
TGCGCCAGCAGCGTCTTTAGCGGGGAGCAGTTCTTC,CASSVFSGEQFF,TRBD2,TRBV5-1,.,TRBJ2-1
TGTGCCAGCAGTTTATATACAGGCGGGGGATACAATGAGCAGTTCTTC,CASSLYTGGGYNEQFF,TRBD2,TRBV28,.,TRBJ2-1
TGTGCCAGCAGCAGGGGGCCCTCTGGGGCCAACGTCCTGACTTTC,CASSRGPSGANVLTF,TRBD1,TRBV7-9,.,TRBJ2-6
TGTGCCAGCAGCCTCCCTGGCTGGCGGGAAAACGAGCAGTACTTC,CASSLPGWRENEQYF,.,TRBV6-1,.,TRBJ2-7
TGTGCCAGCAGCAAAGGGGACAGGGAATTTCAGCCCCAGCATTTT,CASSKGDREFQPQHF,TRBD1,TRBV7-2,.,TRBJ1-5
TGTGCCAGCAGCGTAATAGCGGGAGGGATAGATCACGAGACCCAGTACTTC,CASSVIAGGIDHETQYF,TRBD2,TRBV9,.,TRBJ2-5
TGTGCCAGCAACCTTGGCATGAGCGGGAGCAATGAGCAGTTCTTC,CASNLGMSGSNEQFF,TRBD2,TRBV6-5,few,TRBJ2-1